Each of the 16 T cell receptor beta chains below was sequenced from the same sample in a study of blood T cells in healthy people across ages. The use of a sample-barcoded 5' primer and a J-beta primer mix characterized a second PCR of 7 to 11 cycles. TCRdb passed the 5' RACE reads through MiXCR, listing each CDR3 protein once. Among about 580,000 distinct CDR3 sequences, under 55% were seen once, and the ten largest hold 20% to 25%. Sequencing was done on a sample of blood. All receptors derive from a man older than 75 in good health.

Points on this clonotype: Relative to the germline gene, one junction end is altered; a read error may explain this. CDR3 sequence reads: CASSLGDRVNIQCF. CDR3 nucleotide sequence: TGTGCCAGCAGCTTAGGGGACAGGGTGAACATTCAGTGCTTC. This sequence joins TRBV7-2 and TRBJ2-4, with 9 bases that match TRBD1. The germline V gene encodes CDR1 SGHTA and CDR2 FQGNSA. The CDR3 length is 14 residues.

Turning to this clonotype: This may be a read error, as it is one base from a much larger clone. The rearrangement joins TRBV6-5 to TRBJ2-3; 7 bases map to TRBD2. Germline CDR1 reads MNHEY; CDR2 reads SVGAGI. The CDR3 has 16 residues. CDR3 region: CASGQQRGASIDTQYF. CDR3 in DNA: TGTGCCAGCGGCCAGCAGCGGGGAGCCAGCATAGATACGCAGTATTTT.

This clonotype has a handful of counts. This chain links TRBV6-2 or TRBV6-3 with TRBJ2-7; D gene unclear. The end of the DNA is better explained by TRBJ2-5, so the J call may be wrong. The CDR3 spans 14 residues. The germline V gene has CDR1 MNHEY and CDR2 SVGEGT. CDR3 residues: CASSPRTDTETQYF. The CDR3 DNA follows: TGTGCCAGCAGCCCTAGGACGGATACGGAGACCCAGTACTTC.

This clonotype was found a few times. V and J are TRBV9 and TRBJ2-4, with D perhaps matching TRBD2 (5 bases). Trimming left V 0 bases short and J 1 base short, with 8 bases between. This CDR3 region has 15 residues. The germline gives CDR1 SGDLS, CDR2 YYNGEE. CDR3 nucleotides: TGTGCCAGCAGCGTAGGTTCGGGGGCCAAAAACATTCAGTACTTC. Translating gives CASSVGSGAKNIQYF.

This clonotype was observed many times. This rearrangement joins TRBV6-5 to TRBJ1-1; D uncertain. Trimming removed 2 bases from V and 0 bases from J, with 7 bases in between. Germline V CDR1 and CDR2: MNHEY, SVGAGI. This CDR3 comprises 14 residues. As DNA, the CDR3 is TGTGCCAGCAGTTACGGTAGGATGAACACTGAAGCTTTCTTT. The encoded protein is CASSYGRMNTEAFF.

J is TRBJ1-2 and V is TRBV6-2 or TRBV6-3, with TRBD1 matching over 9 bases. CDR3 length: 13 amino acids. Germline V gene sequence: CDR1 MNHEY, CDR2 SVGEGT. V lost 10 bases to trimming and J lost 6 bases; unmatched junction nucleotides: 9. CDR3 nucleotides: TGTGCCACCGCCCGGGACAGGGTAAATGGCTACACCTTC. Its translation is CATARDRVNGYTF.

The rearrangement links TRBV7-9 to TRBJ2-5; the D is unclear. The CDR3 has 14 residues. CDR1 is SEHNR and CDR2 is FQNEAQ in the germline V gene (reference sequence). V was shortened by 3 bases and J by 11 bases, with 19 bases between the two germline ends. The CDR3 region has the DNA TGTGCCAGCAGCTTTGTTGAGGCGAGCAATGAGCAGTACTTC. Protein sequence: CASSFVEASNEQYF.

This clonotype was seen a handful of times. This chain uses TRBV2 with TRBJ2-3, with TRBD2 identical over 7 bases. Germline-derived CDR1 and CDR2 are SNHLY and FYNNEI. Unmatched junction bases numbered 5, after V lost 4 bases and J lost 4 bases. The CDR3 totals 14 residues. The CDR3 spells CASSVRRESDTQYF. The DNA of the CDR3 is TGTGCCAGCAGTGTGAGGCGGGAGTCAGATACGCAGTATTTT.

This chain joins TRBV10-3 and TRBJ1-6; TRBD1 matches at 7 bases. The CDR3 runs to 18 residues. Germline CDR1 and CDR2: ENHRY and SYGVKD. V gave up 2 bases and J gave up 0 bases; unmatched junction bases: 7. The CDR3 DNA reads as TGTGCCATCAGTGAGAAAGGGGGCGCGAGCTCCTATAATTCACCCCTCCACTTT. This gives the protein CAISEKGGASSYNSPLHF.

The CDR3, as DNA: TGTGCCAGCAGCCAAAGGCATACGCAGTATTTT. This gives the protein CASSQRHTQYF. The chain employs TRBV3-1 and TRBJ2-3, with no clear D. V lost 2 bases and J lost 7, with 4 bases in between. Germline V gene lookup returns CDR1 LGHDT and CDR2 YNNKEL (reference sequence). The CDR3 covers 11 residues.

V and J are TRBV20-1 and TRBJ2-7; 14 bases are shared with TRBD2. This CDR3 has 18 amino acids. The germline V gene has CDR1 DFQATT and CDR2 SNEGSKA (reference sequence). V gave up 3 bases and J gave up 4 bases; unmatched junction bases: 14. The CDR3 DNA reads TGCAGTGCTAGCGTCCCCAGAGCCCGACTAGCGGGAGGGTACGAGCAGTACTTC. Translated, it gives CSASVPRARLAGGYEQYF.

The rearrangement uses TRBV20-1 and TRBJ2-3; 7 bases agree with TRBD1. The trim removed 4 bases at V and 4 bases at J, leaving 14 bases unmatched. Germline assignment: CDR1 DFQATT and CDR2 SNEGSKA (reference sequence). The CDR3 consists of 16 residues. The CDR3 sequence is CSAIRGGRGSADTQYF. The CDR3 region has the DNA TGCAGTGCTATAAGGGGTGGCAGGGGGAGCGCAGATACGCAGTATTTT.

On this clonotype itself: One junction end disagrees with the germline gene, perhaps due to a read error. This chain links TRBV9 with TRBJ2-5; tentatively, D is TRBD1 or TRBD2 (5 bases each). Germline lookup yields CDR1 SGDLS and CDR2 YYNGEE. The CDR3 extends over 15 amino acids. This CDR3 is CASSPGGWDQETQCF. The CDR3 coding sequence is TGTGCCAGCTCACCGGGCGGGTGGGACCAAGAGACCCAGTGCTTC.

The chain employs TRBV28 and TRBJ2-3; D may be TRBD1 or TRBD2 (5 bases each). V was trimmed by 3 bases and J by 4 bases, leaving 14 bases between them. The germline CDR1 and CDR2 sequences are MDHEN and SYDVKM. This CDR3 contains 15 residues. CDR3 in DNA: TGTGCCAGCAGTTTGTCGGGGCAGAAATCAGATACGCAGTATTTT. This sequence encodes CASSLSGQKSDTQYF.

This clonotype was counted a few times. V usage is TRBV20-1 and J usage is TRBJ2-3, with a weak D call TRBD2 (5 bases). Germline V gives CDR1 DFQATT, CDR2 SNEGSKA (reference sequence). This CDR3 spans 13 amino acids. The V end lost 3 bases, the J end lost 1 base, and 8 bases lay between the germline ends. Here the CDR3 reads CSASISGTDTQYF. The CDR3 DNA reads TGCAGTGCTAGTATTAGCGGCACAGATACGCAGTATTTT.

This clonotype was seen a handful of times. The chain uses TRBV29-1 and TRBJ2-5, with 9 bases identical to TRBD1. The J call may be mistaken, given a closer DNA end match to TRBJ2-7. CDR1 and CDR2 from the germline V gene are SQVTM and ANQGSEA. The CDR3 contains 12 residues. CDR3 nucleotide sequence: TGCAGCGTTACCCGGACAGGGGACGAGCAGTACTTC. This encodes CSVTRTGDEQYF.